This entry concerns a single TCR beta chain. Its binding antigen is unknown. Base qualities are not recorded, but no much larger clone differs from it by a single base. The entry originates in a study of T cell changes during pregnancy in multiple sclerosis (dated 2019 in TCRdb). With regard to the full study: The study looked at changes in the T cell repertoire across pregnancy in women with multiple sclerosis.

The method was the immunoSEQ multiplex PCR assay. TCRdb's version of the immuneACCESS table is confined to in-frame rearrangements and falls short of the full clone set. An unresolved V gene accounts for under half of the shortfall where checked; the remainder is of unknown origin. The sample yields more than 40,000 clones; around 92% were counted once. 0.65% to 0.7% of the sample is in the top ten clones. Including the terminal cysteine and phenylalanine, the CDR3 comprises 18 residues. Kept here is only the CDR3 DNA, which spans 54 bases and is read in frame from base 1. CDR1 and CDR2 were assigned from the germline V gene as LGHNA and YNFKEQ. The V and J ends are trimmed by 5 bases and 7 bases, leaving 27 bases between them.

In this chain, TRBV4-2 is recombined with TRBJ2-1; TRBD2 could be the D gene, as 6 bases match. This specimen was CD4+ T cells from peripheral blood mononuclear cells, taken in the third trimester of pregnancy. The TCR sequence derives from a female donor with multiple sclerosis, enrolled in a pregnancy study. The DNA is TGTGCCAGCAGCTACACAAATATAGCGGAAATTAGCCTTAATGAGCAGTTCTTC. It is translated as CASSYTNIAEISLNEQFF.